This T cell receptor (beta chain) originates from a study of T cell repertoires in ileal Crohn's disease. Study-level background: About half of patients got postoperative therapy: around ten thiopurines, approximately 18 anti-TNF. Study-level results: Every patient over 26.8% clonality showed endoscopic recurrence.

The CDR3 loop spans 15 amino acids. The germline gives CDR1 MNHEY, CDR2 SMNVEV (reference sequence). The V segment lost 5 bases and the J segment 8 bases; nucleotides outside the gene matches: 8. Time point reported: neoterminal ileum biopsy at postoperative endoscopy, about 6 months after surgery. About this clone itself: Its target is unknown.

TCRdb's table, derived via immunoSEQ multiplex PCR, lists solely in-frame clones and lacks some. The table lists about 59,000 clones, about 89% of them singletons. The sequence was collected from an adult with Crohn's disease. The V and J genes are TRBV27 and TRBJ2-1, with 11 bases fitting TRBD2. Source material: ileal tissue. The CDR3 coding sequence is TGTGCCAGCAGTACACTAGCGGGAGTAGTCTATGAGCAGTTCTTC. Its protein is CASSTLAGVVYEQFF.